Sequencing of this T cell receptor (beta chain) was carried out in a study of identical twins' blood T cells. CDR3 length: 15 amino acids. The germline gives CDR1 SGHNT, CDR2 YENEEA. TCR cDNA libraries came from RNA via a modified published protocol. MiXCR, applied by TCRdb to the 5' RACE reads, yields one record per CDR3 protein. The sample lists 400,000 or so distinct CDR3 sequences; roughly 27% were seen once. On this clonotype: Germline is not matched at one junction end, which may reflect a read error.

The origin of this receptor is a woman aged 18 to 50 in good health. Sample: PBMCs. This rearrangement joins TRBV11-3 to TRBJ2-3, with D unresolved. The CDR3: CASSSRLWGTDTQYF. CDR3 DNA sequence: TGTGCCAGTAGCTCCCGCCTCTGGGGCACAGATACGCAGTATTTT.